The T cell receptor (beta chain) described here comes from a study of blood T cell repertoires in COVID-19 (dated by TCRdb to 2018 to 2021). Background for the entire study: The collaborator samples originated in the United States, Italy and Spain and spanned the acute and convalescent phases of COVID-19. The prospective study material was composed of cDNA or gDNA derived from T cells, B-cell-depleted T cells, or PBMCs. The dataset comprised deeply sampled blood TCRbeta repertoires from subjects exposed to, actively infected with, or recovered from COVID-19. The repertoires were made available in a free public database intended to serve as a resource for research on the immune response to SARS-CoV-2. Samples were obtained from the ongoing ImmuneRACE study (first 160 participants) and from some 1,200 subjects provided by 6 global collaborators. The sample metadata nearly always contained a de-identified subject ID, COVID-19 status, age in years and sex. Where available, HLA class I and class II types were obtained from metadata supplied by the sample provider rather than from assay-based typing.

Findings and caveats that apply to the study as a whole: The quantity of clinical and demographic metadata differed by source and by participant and was supplied without curation.

Enrolling through a virtual design, the prospective study's participants ranged in age from roughly 18 to 90 years and lived across 24 United States geographic areas. To assign participants to cohorts, the prospective study relied on clinical history that participants themselves reported in a screening survey and a study questionnaire. In the prospective study, whole blood, serum and a nasopharyngeal or oropharyngeal swab were collected from each participant by mobile phlebotomists. Prospective study participants could optionally give additional blood draws and questionnaires over an approximately 2-month period. Before DNA extraction, prospective study blood samples were shipped either frozen or at room temperature. Comments on this clone: Its antigen is still unknown. No much larger clonotype is one base removed from it; base qualities were not supplied.

The CDR3, cysteine through phenylalanine, is 11 amino acids long. Only CDR3 DNA remains: 33 bases, in frame from the first base. Trimming costs V 0 bases and J 13 bases, and their ends lie 10 bases apart. According to the germline V gene, CDR1 reads SGHDT and CDR2 reads YYEEEE. The immunoSEQ Assay, a bias-controlled multiplex PCR, was used to amplify TCRbeta CDR3 regions from genomic DNA. The study's own analysis went as follows. Within the assay, amplification of reference gene primers was used to estimate how many nucleated cells each sample contained. To quantify the absolute abundance of each unique TCRbeta CDR3 rearrangement, sequence reads were collapsed and filtered. For each sample, productive Simpson clonality was calculated as the square root of Simpson's diversity index across productive rearrangements. The table comes from immuneACCESS by way of TCRdb, which keeps in-frame sequences with V and J called. Part of the clones is missing from these tables; in studies checked, under half for an unresolved V gene and the rest for unknown reasons. V, J and clone size derive from that table, while D and trimming were established from the DNA sequence. The sample records hundreds of thousands of clones, 85% of which are singletons. The biggest ten clones account for 9.1% of the sample.

This TCR came from a woman in her forties or fifties with acute COVID-19. Recombination joined TRBV5-6 with TRBJ1-2, with TRBD1 perhaps the D gene, on 5 matching bases. The sample comprised PBMCs or T cells enriched from blood (not recorded which). The CDR3 protein: CASSLARDTTF. The DNA sequence follows: TGTGCCAGCAGCTTGGCCAGGGATACCACCTTC.